This TCR beta chain is from a study of breast tumors, draining lymph nodes, adjacent tissues. TCRdb reanalysed the multiplex PCR reads using MiXCR and keeps one entry per CDR3 protein. The sample lists 250,000 or so distinct CDR3 sequences, around 31% occurring once. Germline CDR1 SQVTM, CDR2 ANQGSEA. The CDR3 has 13 residues. With 5 bases removed from V and 1 base from J, the gap between germline ends came to 11 bases. Samples came from axillary lymph nodes draining the breast cancer. The sample holds many counts of this clonotype. The source is a female donor with breast cancer. Some clones in this sample may be carry-over from other donors' samples. The material sequenced was axillary lymph node tissue. The chain recombines TRBV29-1 with TRBJ1-2; D is unclear. The CDR3 loop reads CSVSLGYNYGYTF. The DNA for the CDR3 is TGCAGCGTTTCCCTGGGGTATAACTATGGCTACACCTTC.